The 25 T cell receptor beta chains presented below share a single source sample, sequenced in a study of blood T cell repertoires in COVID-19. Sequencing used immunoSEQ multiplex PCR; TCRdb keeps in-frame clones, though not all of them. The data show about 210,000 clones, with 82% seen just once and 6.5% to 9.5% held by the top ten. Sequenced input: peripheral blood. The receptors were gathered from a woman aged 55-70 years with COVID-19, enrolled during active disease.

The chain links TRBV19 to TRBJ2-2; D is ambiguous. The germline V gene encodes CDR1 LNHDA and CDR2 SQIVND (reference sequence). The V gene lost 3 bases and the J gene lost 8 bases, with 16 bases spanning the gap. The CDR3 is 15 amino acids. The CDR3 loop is CASSMRQLPKGELFF. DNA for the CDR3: TGTGCCAGTAGTATGAGGCAGCTCCCGAAGGGGGAGCTGTTTTTT.

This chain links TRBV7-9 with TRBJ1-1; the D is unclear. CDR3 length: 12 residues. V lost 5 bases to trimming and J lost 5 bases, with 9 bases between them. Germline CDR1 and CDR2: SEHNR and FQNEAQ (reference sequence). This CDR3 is CASSLPRTEAFF. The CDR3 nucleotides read TGTGCCAGCAGCCTCCCTCGGACTGAAGCTTTCTTT.

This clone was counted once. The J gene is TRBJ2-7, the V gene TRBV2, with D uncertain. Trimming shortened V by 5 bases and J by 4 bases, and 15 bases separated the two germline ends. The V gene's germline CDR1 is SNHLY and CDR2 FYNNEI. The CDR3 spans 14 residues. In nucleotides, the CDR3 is TGTGCCAGCAGTCGCCCCGGCGAGGAGTACGAGCAGTACTTC. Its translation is CASSRPGEEYEQYF.

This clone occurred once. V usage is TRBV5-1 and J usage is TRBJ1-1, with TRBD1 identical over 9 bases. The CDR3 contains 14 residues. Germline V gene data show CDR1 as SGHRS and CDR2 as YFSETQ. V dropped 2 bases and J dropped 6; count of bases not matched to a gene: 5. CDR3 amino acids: CASSFRTGAAEAFF. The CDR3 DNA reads TGCGCCAGCAGCTTCCGGACAGGGGCCGCTGAAGCTTTCTTT. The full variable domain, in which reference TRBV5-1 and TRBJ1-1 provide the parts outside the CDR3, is KAGVTQTPRYLIKTRGQQVTLSCSPISGHRSVSWYQQTPGQGLQFLFEYFSETQRNKGNFPGRFSGRQFSNSRSEMNVSTLELGDSALYLCASSFRTGAAEAFFGQGTRLTVV.

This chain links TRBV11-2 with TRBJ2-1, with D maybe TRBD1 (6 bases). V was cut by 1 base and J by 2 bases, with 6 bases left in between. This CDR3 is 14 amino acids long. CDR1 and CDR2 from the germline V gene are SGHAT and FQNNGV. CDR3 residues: CASSLGTAYNEQFF. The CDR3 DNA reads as TGTGCCAGCAGCTTAGGGACAGCCTACAATGAGCAGTTCTTC.

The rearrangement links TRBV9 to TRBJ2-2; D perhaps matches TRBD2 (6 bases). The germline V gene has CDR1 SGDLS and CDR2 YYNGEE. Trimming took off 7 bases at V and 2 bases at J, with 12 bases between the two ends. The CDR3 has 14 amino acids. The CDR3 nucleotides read TGTGCCAGCCGGAGGGGTTCCAACACCGGGGAGCTGTTTTTT. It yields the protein CASRRGSNTGELFF.

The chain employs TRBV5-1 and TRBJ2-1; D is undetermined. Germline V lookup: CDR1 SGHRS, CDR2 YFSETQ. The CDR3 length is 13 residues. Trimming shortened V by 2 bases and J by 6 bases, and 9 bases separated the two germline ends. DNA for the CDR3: TGCGCCAGCAGCTTACCCAGCGCCAATGAGCAGTTCTTC. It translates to CASSLPSANEQFF.

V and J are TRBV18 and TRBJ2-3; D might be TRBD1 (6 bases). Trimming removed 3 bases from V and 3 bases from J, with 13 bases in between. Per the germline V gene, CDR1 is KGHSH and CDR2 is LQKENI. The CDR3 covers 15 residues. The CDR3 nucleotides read TGTGCCAGCTCACCTCTTGGGGGCCAGACAGATACGCAGTATTTT. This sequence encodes CASSPLGGQTDTQYF.

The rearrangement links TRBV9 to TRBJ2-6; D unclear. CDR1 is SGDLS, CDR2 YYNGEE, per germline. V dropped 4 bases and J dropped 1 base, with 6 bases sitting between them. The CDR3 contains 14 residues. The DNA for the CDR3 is TGTGCCAGCAGCCCGCGGTCTGGGGCCAACGTCCTGACTTTC. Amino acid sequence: CASSPRSGANVLTF.

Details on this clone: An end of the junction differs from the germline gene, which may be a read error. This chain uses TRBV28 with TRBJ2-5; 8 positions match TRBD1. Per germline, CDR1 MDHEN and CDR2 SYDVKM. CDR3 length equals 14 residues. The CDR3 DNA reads TGTGCCAGCAGTATATGGACAGGGTCAGAGACCCAGTACTTC. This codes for CASSIWTGSETQYF.

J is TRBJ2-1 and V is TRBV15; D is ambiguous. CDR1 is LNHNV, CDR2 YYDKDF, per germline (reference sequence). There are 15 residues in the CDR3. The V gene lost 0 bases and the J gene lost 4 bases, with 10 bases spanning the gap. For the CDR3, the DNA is TGTGCCACCAGCAGAGATCGTACAGCTTACAATGAGCAGTTCTTC. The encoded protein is CATSRDRTAYNEQFF.

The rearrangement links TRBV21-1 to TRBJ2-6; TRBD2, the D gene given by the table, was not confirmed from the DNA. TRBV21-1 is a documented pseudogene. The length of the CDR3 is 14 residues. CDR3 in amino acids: CAMREASGANVLTF. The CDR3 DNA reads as TGTGCCATGCGGGAGGCCTCTGGGGCCAACGTCCTGACTTTC.

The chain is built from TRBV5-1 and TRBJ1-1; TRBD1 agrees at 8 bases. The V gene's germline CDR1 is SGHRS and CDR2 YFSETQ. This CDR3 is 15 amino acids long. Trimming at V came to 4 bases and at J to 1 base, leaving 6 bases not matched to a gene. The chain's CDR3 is CASSQQGQGNTEAFF. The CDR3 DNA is TGCGCCAGCAGCCAACAAGGACAGGGGAACACTGAAGCTTTCTTT.

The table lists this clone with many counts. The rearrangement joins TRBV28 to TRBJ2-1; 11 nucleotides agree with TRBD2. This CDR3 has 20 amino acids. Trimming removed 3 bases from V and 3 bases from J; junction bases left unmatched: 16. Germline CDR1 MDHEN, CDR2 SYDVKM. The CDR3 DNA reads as TGTGCCAGCAGTTTTCCTCGACGACCCTCTAGCGGGAGGTTCTACAATGAGCAGTTCTTC. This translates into CASSFPRRPSSGRFYNEQFF.

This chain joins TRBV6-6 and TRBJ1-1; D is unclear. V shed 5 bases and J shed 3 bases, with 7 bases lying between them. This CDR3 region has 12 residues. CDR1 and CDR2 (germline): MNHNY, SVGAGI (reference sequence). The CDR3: CASSGGYTEAFF. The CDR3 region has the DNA TGTGCCAGCAGTGGAGGGTACACTGAAGCTTTCTTT.

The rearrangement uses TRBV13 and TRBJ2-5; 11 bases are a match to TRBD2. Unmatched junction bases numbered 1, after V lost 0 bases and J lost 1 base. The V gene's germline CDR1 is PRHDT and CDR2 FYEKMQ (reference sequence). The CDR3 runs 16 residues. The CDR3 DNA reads TGTGCCAGCAGCTTAGGCCTAGCGGGGGGCCAAGAGACCCAGTACTTC. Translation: CASSLGLAGGQETQYF.

CDR3: CASSSQVSPGGYTF. The CDR3, as DNA: TGTGCCAGTAGTTCCCAGGTTTCCCCGGGGGGCTACACCTTC. The chain couples TRBV19 to TRBJ1-2, with unresolved D. Germline V CDR1 and CDR2: LNHDA, SQIVND (reference sequence). V lost 5 bases and J 8 bases, leaving 18 bases between the germline ends. The CDR3 is 14 amino acids.

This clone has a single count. This CDR3 is CASSPDRRRGWDTQYF. For the CDR3, the DNA is TGTGCCAGCAGCCCCGACAGGCGGCGAGGGTGGGATACGCAGTATTTT. The rearrangement links TRBV28 to TRBJ2-3, with D possibly TRBD1 on 6 matching bases. V lost 6 bases and J 6 bases, leaving 22 bases between the germline ends. The CDR3 is 16 amino acids. CDR1 is MDHEN, CDR2 SYDVKM, per germline.

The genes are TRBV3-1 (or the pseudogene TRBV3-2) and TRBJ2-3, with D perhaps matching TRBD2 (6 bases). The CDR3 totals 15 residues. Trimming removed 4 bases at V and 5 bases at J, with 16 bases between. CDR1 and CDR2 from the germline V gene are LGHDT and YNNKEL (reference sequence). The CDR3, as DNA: TGTGCCAGCAGCCCCCCTAGCGACCCGTTAGATACGCAGTATTTT. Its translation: CASSPPSDPLDTQYF.

The CDR3, as DNA: TGTGCCAGCAGTTTAGACTTCCCAGATACGCAGTATTTT. Translating gives CASSLDFPDTQYF. This chain connects TRBV12-3 or TRBV12-4 to TRBJ2-3; D not certain. The CDR3 totals 13 residues. V was trimmed by 1 base and J by 4 bases, leaving 6 bases between them.

The CDR3 nucleotides are TGTGCCACCAGCAGAGTTAGCGGAGTTCTAGCCAAAAACATTCAGTACTTC. Its translation: CATSRVSGVLAKNIQYF. V and J are TRBV15 and TRBJ2-4; a weak D match, TRBD2 (6 bases). V was cut by 1 base and J by 0 bases, with 13 bases left in between. The CDR3 runs 17 residues. Looked up from germline, CDR1 is LNHNV and CDR2 is YYDKDF (reference sequence).

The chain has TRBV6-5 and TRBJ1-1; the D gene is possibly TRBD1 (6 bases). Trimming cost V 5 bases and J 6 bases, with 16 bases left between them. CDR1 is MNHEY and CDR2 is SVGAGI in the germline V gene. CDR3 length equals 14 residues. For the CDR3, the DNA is TGTGCCAGCAGTCCGACTGGGGGGGGCCCTGAAGCTTTCTTT. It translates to CASSPTGGGPEAFF.

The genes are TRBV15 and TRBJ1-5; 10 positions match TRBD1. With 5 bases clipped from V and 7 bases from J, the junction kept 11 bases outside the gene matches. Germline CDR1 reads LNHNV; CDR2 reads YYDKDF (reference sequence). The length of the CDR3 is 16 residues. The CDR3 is CATSGKTGGSGQPQHF. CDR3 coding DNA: TGTGCCACCAGCGGGAAGACAGGGGGCTCAGGGCAGCCCCAGCATTTT.

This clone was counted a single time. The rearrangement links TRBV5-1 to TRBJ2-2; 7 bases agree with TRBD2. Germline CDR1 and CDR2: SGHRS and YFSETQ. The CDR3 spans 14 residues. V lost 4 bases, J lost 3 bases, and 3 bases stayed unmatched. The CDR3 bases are TGCGCCAGCAGCCGGGGAGGGCACACCGGGGAGCTGTTTTTT. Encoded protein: CASSRGGHTGELFF.

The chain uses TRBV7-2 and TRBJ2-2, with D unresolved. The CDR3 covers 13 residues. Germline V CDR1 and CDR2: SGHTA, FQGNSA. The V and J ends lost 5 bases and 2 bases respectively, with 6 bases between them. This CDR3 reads CASSLFNTGELFF. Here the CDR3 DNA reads TGTGCCAGCAGCCTCTTTAACACCGGGGAGCTGTTTTTT.